The rows below give T cell receptor beta chains drawn from one sample of a study of cytomegalovirus exposure and HLA in healthy donors. TCRdb's copy holds only in-frame clones and misses some; the assay was immunoSEQ multiplex PCR. The table has under 300,000 clones, roughly four fifths seen once. The sequenced material came from PBMCs. The receptors were gathered from a woman in her sixties or seventies in good health and CMV-seropositive. CDR3s include the opening cysteine and the closing phenylalanine or tryptophan. D genes are given only for firm matches. Some rows mark clone size as missing; the rest say once, few, many or name a class of expanded clone.

D | J | size | V | CDR3 | DNA
TRBD1 | TRBJ1-2 | - | TRBV10-2 | CASGGQFYGYTF | TGCGCCAGCGGGGGACAGTTCTATGGCTACACCTTC
TRBD1 | TRBJ1-2 | - | TRBV25-1 | CASSRPGTGSDGYTF | TGTGCCAGCAGTCGGCCCGGGACAGGGTCGGATGGCTACACCTTC
TRBD2 | TRBJ2-5 | - | TRBV10-3 | CAISATSGRAGETQYF | TGCGCCATCAGTGCGACTAGCGGGAGGGCCGGAGAGACCCAGTACTTC
TRBD1 | TRBJ1-2 | - | TRBV6-6 | CASRPGQGGSYTF | TGTGCCAGCAGACCCGGACAGGGAGGCAGCTACACCTTC
- | TRBJ1-2 | - | TRBV6-1 | CASQRSAGDNGYTF | TGTGCCAGTCAAAGAAGCGCAGGGGATAATGGCTACACCTTC
TRBD1 | TRBJ1-2 | - | TRBV19 | CASSLDRVLDGYTF | TGTGCCAGTAGTTTAGACAGGGTCCTGGATGGCTACACCTTC
- | TRBJ1-1 | - | TRBV30 | CAWSAQNTEAFF | TGTGCCTGGAGCGCACAGAACACTGAAGCTTTCTTT
- | TRBJ1-5 | - | TRBV28 | CASRGPNQPQHF | TGTGCCAGCAGGGGGCCGAATCAGCCCCAGCATTTT
TRBD2 | TRBJ2-1 | - | TRBV29-1 | CSVGTSGSWNEQFF | TGCAGCGTGGGAACTAGCGGGAGCTGGAATGAGCAGTTCTTC
- | TRBJ2-1 | - | TRBV7-2 | CASSSTRPSSYNEQFF | TGTGCCAGCAGCTCGACCAGGCCGTCCTCCTACAATGAGCAGTTCTTC
TRBD1 | TRBJ1-4 | - | TRBV28 | CASSLRTGKGRATNEKLFF | TGTGCCAGCAGTTTAAGGACAGGGAAGGGGAGGGCAACTAATGAAAAACTGTTTTTT
- | TRBJ1-1 | - | TRBV5-1 | CASSLDARSEAFF | TGCGCCAGCAGCTTGGATGCGAGGAGTGAAGCTTTCTTT
- | TRBJ1-1 | - | TRBV19 | CASSKWEANTEAFF | TGTGCCAGTAGTAAGTGGGAGGCGAACACTGAAGCTTTCTTT
TRBD1 | TRBJ2-1 | once | TRBV27 | CASTRLFTPSPGQGGGNNEQFF | TGTGCCAGCACTAGGCTATTTACCCCCTCCCCGGGACAGGGAGGTGGTAACAATGAGCAGTTCTTC
- | TRBJ1-5 | - | TRBV11-2 | CASSLNNNQPQHF | TGTGCCAGCAGCTTAAACAACAATCAGCCCCAGCATTTT
- | TRBJ2-3 | - | TRBV28 | CASKEERDTDTQYF | TGTGCCAGCAAGGAGGAGAGAGATACAGATACGCAGTATTTT
- | TRBJ1-1 | few | TRBV27 | CASTEGTEAFF | TGTGCCAGCACGGAGGGCACTGAAGCTTTCTTT
TRBD2 | TRBJ2-7 | - | TRBV28 | CASSLSGLGRYEQYF | TGTGCCAGCAGTTTATCGGGACTAGGAAGATACGAGCAGTACTTC
TRBD1 | TRBJ2-7 | - | TRBV5-1 | CASSLVQGVYEQYF | TGCGCCAGCAGCTTGGTACAGGGGGTCTACGAGCAGTACTTC
- | TRBJ1-5 | - | TRBV12-5 | CASGSDGAGSNQPQHF | TGTGCTAGTGGCTCAGATGGGGCTGGGAGCAATCAGCCCCAGCATTTT
TRBD1 | TRBJ2-3 | - | TRBV5-4 | CASNQGTGGPSDTQYF | TGTGCCAGCAACCAAGGGACAGGGGGCCCTTCAGATACGCAGTATTTT
TRBD1 | TRBJ2-2 | - | TRBV6-1 | CASSAGAGGPGELFF | TGTGCCAGCAGTGCGGGGGCAGGGGGCCCCGGGGAGCTGTTTTTT
- | TRBJ2-1 | - | TRBV6-1 | CASSAGPMRQYTDEQFF | TGTGCCAGCAGTGCGGGCCCGATGAGACAGTACACGGATGAGCAGTTCTTC